This T cell receptor (beta chain) was retrieved from a study of preoperative IRX-2 immunotherapy in early breast cancer. Only in-frame clones appear in the TCRdb table, and some are missing; sequencing was by immunoSEQ multiplex PCR. Of 30,000 to 45,000 clones detected, approximately 80% appear once; the ten largest clones hold roughly 1.5%. The CDR3 consists of 16 residues. V lost 3 bases, J lost 4 bases, and 10 bases stayed unmatched. Per germline, CDR1 MGHDK and CDR2 SYGVNS. Treatment noted: preoperative locoregional IRX-2 cytokine immunotherapy. V and J are TRBV25-1 and TRBJ1-2; 8 nucleotides agree with TRBD1. Sequenced here: lymph node tissue, sampled after IRX-2 immunotherapy. The receptor's source is a human donor with breast cancer. Here the CDR3 reads CASSDETGGVGYGYTF. As DNA, the CDR3 is TGTGCCAGCAGTGATGAAACAGGGGGAGTCGGCTATGGCTACACCTTC.